Listed here are 10 T cell receptor beta chains from one sample, sequenced in a study of CD8 T cells in ankylosing spondylitis. A single record per CDR3 protein comes from TCRdb applying MiXCR to the 5' RACE reads. This sample has about 270,000 distinct CDR3 sequences, with over 30% found just once. Sequencing was carried out using blood, either unsorted or a sorted T cell fraction (not recorded which). Source of these receptors: a male donor with ankylosing spondylitis or in good health (not recorded which).

About this clonotype itself: Relative to the germline gene, one junction end is altered; a read error may explain this. The rearrangement joins TRBV29-1 to TRBJ2-2, with D possibly being TRBD1 or TRBD2 (5 bases each). The CDR3 runs to 15 residues. Germline V gives CDR1 SQVTM, CDR2 ANQGSEA. The CDR3 sequence: CSVEVKRGATGELFF. DNA of the CDR3: TGCAGCGTCGAAGTGAAGCGAGGGGCCACCGGGGAGCTGTTTTTT.

The sample holds a few counts of this clonotype. The chain carries TRBV15 and TRBJ2-7; D is possibly TRBD1 or TRBD2 (6 bases each). V dropped 4 bases and J dropped 7 bases, with 14 bases sitting between them. Germline V gene data show CDR1 as LNHNV and CDR2 as YYDKDF (reference sequence). The CDR3 consists of 13 residues. In DNA, the CDR3 is TGTGCCACCAGCATCCTGGGGGCGGGGGAGCAGTACTTC. This codes for CATSILGAGEQYF.

The V gene is TRBV5-1, the J gene TRBJ1-2; D is uncertain. The CDR3 length is 11 residues. V lost 4 bases to trimming and J lost 8 bases, with 9 bases between them. In germline, CDR1 is SGHRS, CDR2 YFSETQ. For the CDR3, the DNA is TGCGCCAGCAGCCCTGGACTGGGCTACACCTTC. Translated, it gives CASSPGLGYTF.

V is TRBV20-1 and J is TRBJ1-2; D remains ambiguous. Germline CDR1 DFQATT, CDR2 SNEGSKA (reference sequence). There are 13 residues in the CDR3. V was clipped by 8 bases and J by 2 bases, with 15 bases between them. As DNA, the CDR3 is TGCAGTCCGACCGCCGGGGAGAACTATGGCTACACCTTC. Protein sequence: CSPTAGENYGYTF.

The chain employs TRBV5-1 and TRBJ2-1, with 9 nucleotides matching TRBD2. This CDR3 contains 15 residues. Germline CDR1 reads SGHRS; CDR2 reads YFSETQ. The trim removed 4 bases at V and 4 bases at J, leaving 6 bases unmatched. The CDR3 region is CASSPERGEYNEQFF. In DNA, the CDR3 is TGCGCCAGCAGCCCCGAGCGGGGGGAGTACAATGAGCAGTTCTTC.

The sample holds a few counts of this clonotype. This chain joins TRBV12-3 or TRBV12-4 and TRBJ1-5, with a possible D match to TRBD1 (6 bases). V lost 8 bases and J lost 2, with 19 bases in between. The CDR3 length is 16 residues. Written as DNA, the CDR3 is TGTGCCAGCGGTACCGACAGGCCAGAGGGCAATCAGCCCCAGCATTTT. Protein: CASGTDRPEGNQPQHF.

There are a few counts of this clonotype. The V and J genes are TRBV11-2 and TRBJ1-6, with D possibly matching TRBD1 (5 bases). The CDR3 is made up of 15 amino acids. The germline CDR1 and CDR2 sequences are SGHAT and FQNNGV. Trimming removed 5 bases at V and 5 bases at J, with 13 bases between. CDR3 loop: CASSGRQTDNSPLHF. Here the CDR3 DNA reads TGTGCCAGCAGCGGCCGACAGACGGATAATTCACCCCTCCACTTT.

This clonotype has only a few counts. The chain couples TRBV5-8 to TRBJ1-1; weak D call: TRBD1 (5 bases). From germline, CDR1 is SGHTS and CDR2 YDEGEE. Trimming left V 0 bases short and J 4 bases short, with 16 bases between. This CDR3 spans 16 amino acids. The CDR3 sequence is CASSLGSDRLFTEAFF. Written as DNA, the CDR3 is TGTGCCAGCAGCTTGGGGTCCGACAGACTGTTCACTGAAGCTTTCTTT.

J is TRBJ2-2 and V is TRBV4-1, with D unresolved. Trimming removed 6 bases from V and 3 bases from J, with 8 bases in between. CDR1 and CDR2 (germline): MGHRA, YSYEKL. This CDR3 has 13 residues. The CDR3 sequence is CASSEGYTGELFF. Written as DNA, the CDR3 is TGCGCCAGCAGTGAAGGATACACCGGGGAGCTGTTTTTT.

The chain carries TRBV6-1 and TRBJ2-2, with D possibly TRBD1 on 6 matching bases. This CDR3 spans 16 amino acids. Germline CDR1 and CDR2: MNHNS and SASEGT. Trimming took 6 bases from V and 0 from J, leaving 14 bases between them. The chain's CDR3 is CASSPGGRSNTGELFF. The CDR3 coding sequence is TGTGCCAGCAGCCCTGGGGGCAGATCGAACACCGGGGAGCTGTTTTTT.